This T cell receptor (beta chain) was captured by sequencing in a study of OX40 agonist ivuxolimab in advanced cancers. For the study at large: The patients received ivuxolimab by intravenous route every 2 weeks at 0.01 to 10 mg/kg.

As to this clone: What it binds is not known.

V lost 3 bases and J 0 bases, leaving 6 bases between the germline ends. This CDR3 spans 14 amino acids. The V gene's germline CDR1 is LNHDA and CDR2 SQIVND (reference sequence). Notes on the study in general: A proportion of nonresponders additionally exhibited low normalized T-cell clonal expansion. In the 0.1 to 3.0 mg/kg range, CD4+ and CD8+ blood T cells had expanded clonally by week 6.

Sampling times: baseline, cycle 4 day 1, cycle 7 day 1. TCRdb keeps only in-frame clones here, not all; method: immunoSEQ multiplex PCR. The data show tens of thousands of clones, more than 70% seen once. The receptor comes from an adult with an advanced solid tumor such as melanoma, head and neck, liver or kidney cancer. The chain uses TRBV19 and TRBJ1-3; D is undetermined. Source: CD4+ or CD8+ T cells sorted from blood, taken in a trial of the OX40 agonist ivuxolimab. The CDR3 nucleotides are TGTGCCAGTAGTATCTCTATCTCTGGAAACACCATATATTTT. Its translation is CASSISISGNTIYF.